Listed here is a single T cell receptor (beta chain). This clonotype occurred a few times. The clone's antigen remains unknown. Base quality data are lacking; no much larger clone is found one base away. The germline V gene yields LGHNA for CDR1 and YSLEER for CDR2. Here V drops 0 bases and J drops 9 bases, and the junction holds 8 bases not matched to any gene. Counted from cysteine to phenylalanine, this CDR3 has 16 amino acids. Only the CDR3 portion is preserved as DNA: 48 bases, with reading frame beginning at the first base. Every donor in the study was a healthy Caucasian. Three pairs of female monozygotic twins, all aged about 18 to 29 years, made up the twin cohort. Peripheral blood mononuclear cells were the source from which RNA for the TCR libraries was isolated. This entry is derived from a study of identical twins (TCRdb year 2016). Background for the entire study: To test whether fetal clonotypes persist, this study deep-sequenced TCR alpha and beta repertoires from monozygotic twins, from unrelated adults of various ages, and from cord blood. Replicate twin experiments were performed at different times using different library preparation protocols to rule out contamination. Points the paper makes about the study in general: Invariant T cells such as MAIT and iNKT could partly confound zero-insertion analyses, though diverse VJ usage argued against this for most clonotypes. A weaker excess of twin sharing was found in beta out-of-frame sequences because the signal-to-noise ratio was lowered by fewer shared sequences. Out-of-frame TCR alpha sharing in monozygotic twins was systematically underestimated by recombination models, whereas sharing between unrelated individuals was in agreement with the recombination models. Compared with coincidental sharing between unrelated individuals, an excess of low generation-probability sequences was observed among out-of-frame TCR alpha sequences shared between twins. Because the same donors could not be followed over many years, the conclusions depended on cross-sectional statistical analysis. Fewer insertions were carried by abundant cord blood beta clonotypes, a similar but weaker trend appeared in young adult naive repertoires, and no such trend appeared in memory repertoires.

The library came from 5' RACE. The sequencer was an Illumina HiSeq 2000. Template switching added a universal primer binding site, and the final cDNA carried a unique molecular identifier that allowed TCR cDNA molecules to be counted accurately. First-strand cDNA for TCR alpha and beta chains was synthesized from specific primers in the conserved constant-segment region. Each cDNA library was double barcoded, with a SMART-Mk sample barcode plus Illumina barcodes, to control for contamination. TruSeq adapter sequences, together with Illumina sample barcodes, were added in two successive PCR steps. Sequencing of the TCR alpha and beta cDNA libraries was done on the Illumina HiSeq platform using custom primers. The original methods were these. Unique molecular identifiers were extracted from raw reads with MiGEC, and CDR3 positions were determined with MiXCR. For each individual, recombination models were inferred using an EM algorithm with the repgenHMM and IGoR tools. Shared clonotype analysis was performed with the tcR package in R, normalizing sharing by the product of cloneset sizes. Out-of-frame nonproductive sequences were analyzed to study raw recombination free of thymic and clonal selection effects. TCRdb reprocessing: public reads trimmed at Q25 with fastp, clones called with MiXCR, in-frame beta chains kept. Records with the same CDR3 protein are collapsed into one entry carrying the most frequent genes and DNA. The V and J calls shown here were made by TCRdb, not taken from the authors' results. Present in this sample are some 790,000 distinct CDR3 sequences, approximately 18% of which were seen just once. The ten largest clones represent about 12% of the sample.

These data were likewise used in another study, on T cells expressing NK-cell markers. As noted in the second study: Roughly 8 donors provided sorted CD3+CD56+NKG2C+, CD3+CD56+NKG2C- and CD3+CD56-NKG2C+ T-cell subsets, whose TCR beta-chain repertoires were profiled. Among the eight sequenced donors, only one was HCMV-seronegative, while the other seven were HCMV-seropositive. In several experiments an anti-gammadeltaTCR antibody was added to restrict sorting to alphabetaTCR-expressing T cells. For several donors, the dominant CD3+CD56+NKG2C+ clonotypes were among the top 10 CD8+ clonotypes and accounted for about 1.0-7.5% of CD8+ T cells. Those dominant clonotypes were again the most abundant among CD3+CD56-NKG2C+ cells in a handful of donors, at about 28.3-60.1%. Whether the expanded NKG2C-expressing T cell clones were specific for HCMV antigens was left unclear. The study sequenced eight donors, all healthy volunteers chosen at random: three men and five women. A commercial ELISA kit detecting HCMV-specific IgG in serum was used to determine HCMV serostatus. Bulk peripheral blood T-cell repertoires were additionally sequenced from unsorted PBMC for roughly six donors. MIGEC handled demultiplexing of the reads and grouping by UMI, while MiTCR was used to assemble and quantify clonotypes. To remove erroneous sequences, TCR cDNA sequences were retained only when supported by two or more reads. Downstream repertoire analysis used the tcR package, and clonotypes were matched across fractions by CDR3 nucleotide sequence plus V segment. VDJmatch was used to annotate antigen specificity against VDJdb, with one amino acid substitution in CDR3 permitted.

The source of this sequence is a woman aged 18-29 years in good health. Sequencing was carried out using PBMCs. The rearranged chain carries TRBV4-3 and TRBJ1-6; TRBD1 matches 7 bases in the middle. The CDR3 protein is CASSQDEGAGGSPLHF. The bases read TGCGCCAGCAGCCAAGATGAGGGGGCGGGGGGTTCACCCCTCCACTTT.